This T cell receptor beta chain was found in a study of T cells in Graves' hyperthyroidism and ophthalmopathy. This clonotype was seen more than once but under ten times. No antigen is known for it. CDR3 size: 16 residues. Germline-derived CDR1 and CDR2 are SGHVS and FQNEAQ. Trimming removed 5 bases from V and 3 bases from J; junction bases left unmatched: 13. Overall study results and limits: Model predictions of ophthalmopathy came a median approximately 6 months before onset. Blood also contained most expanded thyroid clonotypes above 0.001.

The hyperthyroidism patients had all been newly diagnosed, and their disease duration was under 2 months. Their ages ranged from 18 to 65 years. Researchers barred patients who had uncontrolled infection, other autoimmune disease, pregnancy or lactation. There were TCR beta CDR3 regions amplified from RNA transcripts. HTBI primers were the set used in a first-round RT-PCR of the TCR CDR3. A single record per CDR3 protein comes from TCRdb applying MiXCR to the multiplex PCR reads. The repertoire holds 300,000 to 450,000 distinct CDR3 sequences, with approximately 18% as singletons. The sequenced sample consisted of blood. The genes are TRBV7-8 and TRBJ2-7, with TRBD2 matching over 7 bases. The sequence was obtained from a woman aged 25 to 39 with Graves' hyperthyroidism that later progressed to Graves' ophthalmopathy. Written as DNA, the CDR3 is TGTGCCAGCAGCCCCGAGACTAGCTTGCGGGGCTACGAGCAGTACTTC. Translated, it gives CASSPETSLRGYEQYF.